The TCR beta chain described here comes from a study of long-term antiretroviral therapy in people with HIV. Sequencing used immunoSEQ v3.0 at survey level. Assay used: immunoSEQ multiplex PCR; TCRdb lists only in-frame clones, some missing. The sample consists of tens of thousands of clones, roughly 95% of them appearing once. Trimming removed 4 bases from V and 4 bases from J, with 11 bases in between. CDR3 length equals 13 residues. The V gene's germline CDR1 is SGHRS and CDR2 YFSETQ. The clonotype was recovered from a woman aged 45-65 years with HIV. Specimen: unsorted PBMCs, collected 3.7 years after starting antiretroviral therapy. This chain links TRBV5-1 with TRBJ2-5, with D perhaps matching TRBD2 (5 bases). As DNA, the CDR3 is TGCGCCAGCAGCCCCGGGGAACCAGAGACCCAGTACTTC. This encodes CASSPGEPETQYF.